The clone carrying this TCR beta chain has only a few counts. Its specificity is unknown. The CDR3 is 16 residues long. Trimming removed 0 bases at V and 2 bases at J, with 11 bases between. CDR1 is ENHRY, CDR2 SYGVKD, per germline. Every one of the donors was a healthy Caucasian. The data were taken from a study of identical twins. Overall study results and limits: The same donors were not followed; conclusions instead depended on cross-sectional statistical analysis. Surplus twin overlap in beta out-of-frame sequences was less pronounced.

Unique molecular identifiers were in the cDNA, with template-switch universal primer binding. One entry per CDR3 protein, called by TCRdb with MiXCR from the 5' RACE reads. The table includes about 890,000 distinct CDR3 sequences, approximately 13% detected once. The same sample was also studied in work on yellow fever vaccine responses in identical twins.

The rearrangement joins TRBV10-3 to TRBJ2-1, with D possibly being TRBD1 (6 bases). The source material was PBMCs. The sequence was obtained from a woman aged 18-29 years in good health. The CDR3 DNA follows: TGTGCCATCAGTGAGTCGAGGGCAGGGGCCTACAATGAGCAGTTCTTC. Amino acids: CAISESRAGAYNEQFF.